This paragraph reports one TCR beta chain. The data belong to a study of CXCR3-negative and CXCR3-positive naive CD8 T cells. Study at large: TRB reads totalled about 150 million, about 1.5 +/- 0.3 million per library.

CDR3 length: 13 amino acids. Germline-derived CDR1 and CDR2 are SQVTM and ANQGSEA. The TRB libraries of cDNA were built by UMI-labeled 5' RACE. Using the 5' RACE reads, TCRdb records one entry per CDR3 protein without DNA. Recorded for this sample: 45,000 to 70,000 distinct CDR3 sequences. Sequencing was performed on memory CD8+ T cells from blood. The J gene is TRBJ2-3, the V gene TRBV29-1; TCRdb lists TRBD1, though no DNA is available to test this call. The origin of this receptor is a human donor in good health. Some clones in this sample may be carry-over from other donors' samples. CDR3 region: CSVEDRGTDTQYF.